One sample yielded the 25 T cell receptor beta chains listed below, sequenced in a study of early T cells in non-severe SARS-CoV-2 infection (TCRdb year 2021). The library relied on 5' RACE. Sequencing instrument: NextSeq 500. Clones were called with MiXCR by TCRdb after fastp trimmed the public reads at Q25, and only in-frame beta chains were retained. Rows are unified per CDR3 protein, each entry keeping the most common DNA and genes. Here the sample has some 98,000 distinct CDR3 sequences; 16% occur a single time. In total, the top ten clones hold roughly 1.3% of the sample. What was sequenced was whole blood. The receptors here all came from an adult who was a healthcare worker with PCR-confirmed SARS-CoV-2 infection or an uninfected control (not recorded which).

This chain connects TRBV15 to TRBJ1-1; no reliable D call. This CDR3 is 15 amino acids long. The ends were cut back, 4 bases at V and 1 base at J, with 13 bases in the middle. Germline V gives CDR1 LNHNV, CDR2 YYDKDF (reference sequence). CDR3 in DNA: TGTGCCACCAGCACACATCTGGGGTCGAACACTGAAGCTTTCTTT. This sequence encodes CATSTHLGSNTEAFF. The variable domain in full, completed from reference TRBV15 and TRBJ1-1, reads DAMVIQNPRYQVTQFGKPVTLSCSQTLNHNVMYWYQQKSSQAPKLLFHYYDKDFNNEADTPDNFQSRRPNTSFCFLDIRSPGLGDTAMYLCATSTHLGSNTEAFFGQGTRLTVV.

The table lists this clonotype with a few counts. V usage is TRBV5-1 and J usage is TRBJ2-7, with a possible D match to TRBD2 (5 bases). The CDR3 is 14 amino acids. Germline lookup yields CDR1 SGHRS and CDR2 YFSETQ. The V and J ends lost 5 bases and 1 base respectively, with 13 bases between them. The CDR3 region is CASSLTRESYEQYF. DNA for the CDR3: TGCGCCAGCAGTTTGACGAGGGAGTCCTACGAGCAGTACTTC.

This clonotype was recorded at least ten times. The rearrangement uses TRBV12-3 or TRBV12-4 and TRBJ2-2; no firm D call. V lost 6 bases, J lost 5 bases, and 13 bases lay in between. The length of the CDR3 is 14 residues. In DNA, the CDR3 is TGTGCCAGCAGCTTGACCAGTCGAACCGGGGAGCTGTTTTTT. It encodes CASSLTSRTGELFF.

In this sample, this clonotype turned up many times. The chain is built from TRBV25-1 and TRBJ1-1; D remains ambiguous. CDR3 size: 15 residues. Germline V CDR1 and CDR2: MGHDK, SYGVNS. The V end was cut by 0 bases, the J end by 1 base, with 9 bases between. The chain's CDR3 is CASSEYRAWNTEAFF. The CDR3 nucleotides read TGTGCCAGCAGTGAATATAGGGCTTGGAACACTGAAGCTTTCTTT.

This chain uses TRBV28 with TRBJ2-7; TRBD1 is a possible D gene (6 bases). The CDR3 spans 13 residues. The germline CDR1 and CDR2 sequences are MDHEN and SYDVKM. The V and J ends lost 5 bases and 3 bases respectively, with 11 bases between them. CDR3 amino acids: CASSDRTVYEQYF. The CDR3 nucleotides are TGTGCCAGCAGTGACAGGACAGTCTACGAGCAGTACTTC. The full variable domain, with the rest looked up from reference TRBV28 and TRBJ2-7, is DVKVTQSSRYLVKRTGEKVFLECVQDMDHENMFWYRQDPGLGLRLIYFSYDVKMKEKGDIPEGYSVSREKKERFSLILESASTNQTSMYLCASSDRTVYEQYFGPGTRLTVT.

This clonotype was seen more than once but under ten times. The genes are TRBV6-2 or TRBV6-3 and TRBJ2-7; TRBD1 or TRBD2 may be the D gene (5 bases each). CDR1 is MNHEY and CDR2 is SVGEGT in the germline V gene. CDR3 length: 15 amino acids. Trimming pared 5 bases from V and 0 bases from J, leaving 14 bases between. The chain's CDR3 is CASSPPGTVSYEQYF. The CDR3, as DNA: TGTGCCAGCAGTCCGCCTGGGACCGTCTCCTACGAGCAGTACTTC.

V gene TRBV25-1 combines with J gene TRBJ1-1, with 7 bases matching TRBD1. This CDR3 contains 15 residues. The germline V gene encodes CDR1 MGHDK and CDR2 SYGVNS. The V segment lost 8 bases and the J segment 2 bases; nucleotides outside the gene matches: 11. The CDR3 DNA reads TGTGCCAGCGGATGGGGGACAGCGGGAAACACTGAAGCTTTCTTT. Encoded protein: CASGWGTAGNTEAFF.

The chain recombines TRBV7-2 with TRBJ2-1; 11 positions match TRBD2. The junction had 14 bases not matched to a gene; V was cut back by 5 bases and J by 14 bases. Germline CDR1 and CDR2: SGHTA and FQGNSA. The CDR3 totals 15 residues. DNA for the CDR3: TGTGCCAGCAGCCCACAAATAGCGGGAGGGCCTGTGGAGTTCTTC. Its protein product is CASSPQIAGGPVEFF.

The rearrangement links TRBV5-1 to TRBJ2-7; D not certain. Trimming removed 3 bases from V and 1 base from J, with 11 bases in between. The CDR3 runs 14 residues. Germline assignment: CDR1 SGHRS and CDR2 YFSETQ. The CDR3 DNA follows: TGCGCCAGCAGCTGGGGTACACAATCCTACGAGCAGTACTTC. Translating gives CASSWGTQSYEQYF.

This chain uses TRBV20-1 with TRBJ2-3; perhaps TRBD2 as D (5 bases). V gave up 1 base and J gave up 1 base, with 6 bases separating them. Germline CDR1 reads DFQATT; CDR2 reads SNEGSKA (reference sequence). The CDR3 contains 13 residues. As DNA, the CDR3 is TGCAGTGCTAGAGTTAGCGGCACAGATACGCAGTATTTT. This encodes CSARVSGTDTQYF.

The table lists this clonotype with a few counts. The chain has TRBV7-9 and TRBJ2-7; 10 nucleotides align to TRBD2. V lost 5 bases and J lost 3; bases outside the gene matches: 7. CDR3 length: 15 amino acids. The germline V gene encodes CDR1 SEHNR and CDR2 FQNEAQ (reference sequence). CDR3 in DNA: TGTGCCAGCAGCCCCGAGATAGCGGGAGGCTACGAGCAGTACTTC. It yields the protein CASSPEIAGGYEQYF.

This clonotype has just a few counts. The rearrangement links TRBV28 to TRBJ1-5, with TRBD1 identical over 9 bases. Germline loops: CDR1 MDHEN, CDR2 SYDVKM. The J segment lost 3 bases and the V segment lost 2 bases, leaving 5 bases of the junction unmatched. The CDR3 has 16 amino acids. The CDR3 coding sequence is TGTGCCAGCAGTTTACCGGACAGGGGCGTCAATCAGCCCCAGCATTTT. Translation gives CASSLPDRGVNQPQHF.

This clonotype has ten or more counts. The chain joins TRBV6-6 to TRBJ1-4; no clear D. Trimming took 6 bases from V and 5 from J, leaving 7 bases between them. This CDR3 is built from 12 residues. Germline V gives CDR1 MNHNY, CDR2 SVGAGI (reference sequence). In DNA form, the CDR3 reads TGTGCCAGCAGCCCTATCAATGAAAAACTGTTTTTT. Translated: CASSPINEKLFF.

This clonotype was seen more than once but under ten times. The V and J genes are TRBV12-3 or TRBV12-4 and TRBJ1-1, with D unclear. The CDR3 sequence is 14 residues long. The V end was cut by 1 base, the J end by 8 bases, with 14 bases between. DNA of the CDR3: TGTGCCAGCAGTTTAGGGACGCCGGTGACAGAAGCTTTCTTT. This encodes CASSLGTPVTEAFF.

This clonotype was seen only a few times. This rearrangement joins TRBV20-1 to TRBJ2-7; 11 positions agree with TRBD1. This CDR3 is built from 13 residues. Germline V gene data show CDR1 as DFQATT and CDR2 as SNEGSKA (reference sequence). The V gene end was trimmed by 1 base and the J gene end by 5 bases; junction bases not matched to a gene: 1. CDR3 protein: CSARGDRGNEQYF. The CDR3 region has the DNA TGCAGTGCTAGAGGGGACAGGGGGAACGAGCAGTACTTC.

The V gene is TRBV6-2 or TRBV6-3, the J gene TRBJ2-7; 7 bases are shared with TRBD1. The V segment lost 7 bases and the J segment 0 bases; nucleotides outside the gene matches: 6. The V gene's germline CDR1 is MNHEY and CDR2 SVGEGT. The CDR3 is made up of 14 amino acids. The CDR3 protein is CASTGQVSSYEQYF. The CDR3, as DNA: TGTGCCAGCACCGGACAGGTGAGCTCCTACGAGCAGTACTTC.

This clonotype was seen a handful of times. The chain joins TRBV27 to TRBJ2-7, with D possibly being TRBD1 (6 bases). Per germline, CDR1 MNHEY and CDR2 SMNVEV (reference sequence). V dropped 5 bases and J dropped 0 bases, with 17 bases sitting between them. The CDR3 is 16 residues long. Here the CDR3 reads CASSDSLGTHSYEQYF. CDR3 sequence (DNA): TGTGCCAGCAGTGATTCGTTGGGGACACACTCCTACGAGCAGTACTTC.

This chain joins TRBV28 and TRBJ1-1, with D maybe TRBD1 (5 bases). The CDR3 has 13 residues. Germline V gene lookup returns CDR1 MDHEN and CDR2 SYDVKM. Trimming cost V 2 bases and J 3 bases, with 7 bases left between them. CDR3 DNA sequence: TGTGCCAGCAGTTTAGGAGGGGACACTGAAGCTTTCTTT. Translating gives CASSLGGDTEAFF.

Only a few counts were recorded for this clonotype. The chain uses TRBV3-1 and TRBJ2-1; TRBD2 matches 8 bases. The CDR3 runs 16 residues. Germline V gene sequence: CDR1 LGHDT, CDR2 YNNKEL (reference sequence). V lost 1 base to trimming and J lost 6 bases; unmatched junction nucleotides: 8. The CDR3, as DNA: TGTGCCAGCAGCCAAGGCCTAGCGGGTCAAGGCAATGAGCAGTTCTTC. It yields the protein CASSQGLAGQGNEQFF.

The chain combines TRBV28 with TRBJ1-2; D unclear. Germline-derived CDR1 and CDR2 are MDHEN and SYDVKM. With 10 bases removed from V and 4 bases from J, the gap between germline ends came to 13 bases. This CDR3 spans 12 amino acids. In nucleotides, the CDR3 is TGTGCCACCCAAACCGGCCTCTATGGCTACACCTTC. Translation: CATQTGLYGYTF.

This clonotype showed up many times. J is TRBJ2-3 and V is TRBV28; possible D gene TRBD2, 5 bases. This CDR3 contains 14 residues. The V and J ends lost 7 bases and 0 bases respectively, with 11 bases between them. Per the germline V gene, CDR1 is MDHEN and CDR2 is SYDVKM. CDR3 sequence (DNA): TGTGCCAGCATGGAGAGGAGGAGCACAGATACGCAGTATTTT. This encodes CASMERRSTDTQYF.

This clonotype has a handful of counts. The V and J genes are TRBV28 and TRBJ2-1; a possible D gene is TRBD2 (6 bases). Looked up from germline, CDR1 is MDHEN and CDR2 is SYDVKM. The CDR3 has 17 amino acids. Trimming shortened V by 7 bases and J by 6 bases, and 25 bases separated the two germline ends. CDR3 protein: CASNLIGRDWRINEQFF. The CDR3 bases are TGTGCCAGCAACTTGATAGGTCGGGACTGGCGAATCAATGAGCAGTTCTTC.

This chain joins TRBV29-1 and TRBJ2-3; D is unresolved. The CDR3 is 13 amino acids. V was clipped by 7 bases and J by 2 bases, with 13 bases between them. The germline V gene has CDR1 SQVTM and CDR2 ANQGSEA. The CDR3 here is CSGRAPSTDTQYF. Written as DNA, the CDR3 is TGCAGCGGTCGGGCGCCTTCCACAGATACGCAGTATTTT.

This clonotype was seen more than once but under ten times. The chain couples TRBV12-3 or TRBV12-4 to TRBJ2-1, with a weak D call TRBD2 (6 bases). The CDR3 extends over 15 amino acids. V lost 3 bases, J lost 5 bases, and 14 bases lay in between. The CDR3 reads CASSLTRIGHNEQFF. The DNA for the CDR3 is TGTGCCAGCAGTTTGACTAGGATCGGACACAATGAGCAGTTCTTC.

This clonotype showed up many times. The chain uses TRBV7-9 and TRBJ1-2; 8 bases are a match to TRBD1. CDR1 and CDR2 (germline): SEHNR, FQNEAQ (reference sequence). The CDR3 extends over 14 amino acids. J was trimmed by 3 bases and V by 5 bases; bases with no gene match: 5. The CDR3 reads CASSQGQVYYGYTF. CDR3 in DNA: TGTGCCAGCAGCCAGGGACAGGTATACTATGGCTACACCTTC.